These 9 T cell receptor beta chains share one sample of origin, sequenced in a study of shared clonotypes between healthy human individuals. Measured with immunoSEQ multiplex PCR; TCRdb has only the in-frame clones, and not every one. Among some 660,000 clones listed, around 78% were seen once. The sample consisted of memory CD4+ T cells sorted from blood. Subset specified: CD45RA-negative fraction. These TCRs come from a woman younger than 45 in good health.

This clone was detected once. The same CDR3 also results from other DNA sequences found in this sample. This rearrangement joins TRBV28 to TRBJ1-5; D not resolved. CDR3 length: 15 residues. Trimming took 4 bases from V and 2 from J, leaving 12 bases between them. CDR1 is MDHEN, CDR2 SYDVKM, per germline. Here the CDR3 reads CASSSGGGGNQPQHF. CDR3 nucleotides: TGTGCCAGCAGTTCGGGCGGAGGCGGCAATCAGCCCCAGCATTTT. Drawing the rest from reference TRBV28 and TRBJ1-5, the complete variable domain is DVKVTQSSRYLVKRTGEKVFLECVQDMDHENMFWYRQDPGLGLRLIYFSYDVKMKEKGDIPEGYSVSREKKERFSLILESASTNQTSMYLCASSSGGGGNQPQHFGDGTRLSIL.

The J gene is TRBJ2-5, the V gene TRBV10-2; D possibly uses TRBD1 or TRBD2 (5 bases each). In germline, CDR1 is WSHSY, CDR2 SAAADI. This CDR3 has 14 residues. V was pared by 3 bases and J by 4 bases, with 12 bases between. Here the CDR3 reads CASSDGDGGETQYF. CDR3 DNA: TGCGCCAGCAGTGATGGCGATGGGGGAGAGACCCAGTACTTC.

The CDR3 loop is CASSYAIPGQGYEQYF. The DNA for the CDR3 is TGTGCCAGCAGTTACGCAATACCGGGACAGGGTTACGAGCAGTACTTC. The chain carries TRBV6-5 and TRBJ2-7; 9 bases align to TRBD1. The V segment lost 2 bases and the J segment 4 bases; nucleotides outside the gene matches: 9. Germline CDR1 reads MNHEY; CDR2 reads SVGAGI. The CDR3 loop spans 16 amino acids.

The V gene is TRBV5-4, the J gene TRBJ2-7; D not certain. This CDR3 comprises 13 residues. Germline-derived CDR1 and CDR2 are SGHNT and YYREEE (reference sequence). V was cut by 0 bases and J by 7 bases, with 11 bases left in between. CDR3 sequence reads: CASSLAHLGEQYF. The DNA of the CDR3 is TGTGCCAGCAGCTTGGCCCACTTGGGGGAGCAGTACTTC.

This clone came up a few times. The chain joins TRBV11-3 to TRBJ1-1; maybe TRBD1 (6 bases). The CDR3 sequence is 12 residues long. Germline CDR1 and CDR2: SGHNT and YENEEA. V was trimmed by 5 bases and J by 5 bases, leaving 9 bases between them. The CDR3 DNA reads TGTGCCAGCAGCGCCCAGGGGACTGAAGCTTTCTTT. It yields the protein CASSAQGTEAFF.

CDR3 amino acids: CASSQGSQGRYEQYF. In DNA, the CDR3 is TGTGCCAGCAGCCAAGGTTCACAGGGGAGGTACGAGCAGTACTTC. The rearrangement uses TRBV4-2 and TRBJ2-7; D may be TRBD1 (7 bases). Trimming removed 1 base from V and 4 bases from J, with 14 bases in between. CDR3 length: 15 amino acids. The V gene's germline CDR1 is LGHNA and CDR2 YNFKEQ.

The chain joins TRBV7-2 to TRBJ1-5; a weak D match, TRBD1 (6 bases). The germline V gene encodes CDR1 SGHTA and CDR2 FQGNSA. V lost 5 bases to trimming and J lost 5 bases, with 16 bases between them. The CDR3 runs 15 residues. CDR3 in amino acids: CASSISWGHDQPQHF. The CDR3 nucleotides are TGTGCCAGCAGCATTAGTTGGGGGCATGATCAGCCCCAGCATTTT.

This sequence joins TRBV9 and TRBJ2-7; tentatively, D is TRBD1 (6 bases). Trimming removed 2 bases from V and 0 bases from J, with 12 bases in between. The CDR3 loop spans 15 amino acids. Germline-derived CDR1 and CDR2 are SGDLS and YYNGEE. The DNA for the CDR3 is TGTGCCAGCAGCGTTGACACAGGGAGCTCCTACGAGCAGTACTTC. Protein product: CASSVDTGSSYEQYF.

The chain's CDR3 is CASSETSGHYNEQFF. The CDR3 DNA follows: TGTGCCAGCAGCGAGACTAGCGGCCACTACAATGAGCAGTTCTTC. This chain uses TRBV5-4 with TRBJ2-1; TRBD2 matches 9 bases. The CDR3 has 15 amino acids. Germline assignment: CDR1 SGHNT and CDR2 YYREEE (reference sequence). J lost 3 bases, V lost 4 bases, and 5 bases had no gene match.